The 5 T cell receptor beta chains in this list originate from one sample, sequenced in a study of shared clonotypes between healthy human individuals. Produced via immunoSEQ multiplex PCR; TCRdb's table is partial and in-frame only. The top ten clones hold approximately 1.5% of a sample with roughly 1 million clones, about 70% of them seen once. The material sequenced was memory CD4+ T cells sorted from blood. The subset was: CD45RA-negative fraction. Source of these receptors: a man aged 18 to 29 in good health.

The chain combines TRBV4-1 with TRBJ1-1, with D tentatively TRBD1 (5 bases). CDR1 and CDR2 (germline): MGHRA, YSYEKL. There are 14 residues in the CDR3. V lost 3 bases, J lost 1 base, and 9 bases lay in between. The CDR3 loop reads CASSHGRENTEAFF. The CDR3 nucleotides are TGCGCCAGCAGCCACGGCAGGGAGAACACTGAAGCTTTCTTT.

The chain combines TRBV29-1 with TRBJ2-1; D remains ambiguous. The CDR3 is made up of 13 amino acids. In germline, CDR1 is SQVTM, CDR2 ANQGSEA. V dropped 2 bases and J dropped 5 bases, with 10 bases sitting between them. In nucleotides, the CDR3 is TGCAGCGTTGAATGGCCCCATAACAATGAGCAGTTCTTC. Translation: CSVEWPHNNEQFF.

Comment on this clone: This sample also contains other DNA sequences that code for the same CDR3. The chain uses TRBV5-1 and TRBJ2-5, with a possible D match to TRBD1 (5 bases). Trimming took off 0 bases at V and 1 base at J, with 7 bases between the two ends. The CDR3 runs 14 residues. Germline CDR1 and CDR2: SGHRS and YFSETQ. DNA for the CDR3: TGCGCCAGCAGCTTGGCAGGGATCCAAGAGACCCAGTACTTC. It is translated as CASSLAGIQETQYF.

V is TRBV29-1 and J is TRBJ2-3; D might be TRBD1 (5 bases). The CDR3 is made up of 13 amino acids. CDR1 is SQVTM and CDR2 is ANQGSEA in the germline V gene. CDR3 sequence: CSSSRAGTDTQYF. CDR3 DNA sequence: TGCAGTTCCTCTAGGGCAGGGACAGATACGCAGTATTTT.

The chain employs TRBV14 and TRBJ1-6; no definite D call. Germline values: CDR1 SGHDN, CDR2 FVKESK. V lost 1 base and J lost 0, with 13 bases in between. The CDR3 runs to 18 residues. CDR3: CASSQGGWLRSYNSPLHF. The DNA for the CDR3 is TGTGCCAGCAGCCAAGGCGGGTGGTTGCGCTCCTATAATTCACCCCTCCACTTT.